This is a list of T cell receptor beta chains from one sample in a study of regulatory T cells in long-lasting Graves disease. Each CDR3 protein gets one entry after TCRdb re-called the multiplex PCR reads with MiXCR. The sample holds 400,000 to 550,000 distinct CDR3 sequences; less than 20% are singletons and the top ten take 20% to 25%. The data also belong to a second study, concerning T cells in Graves' hyperthyroidism and ophthalmopathy.

Source: peripheral blood mononuclear cells (PBMCs), taken at new diagnosis, from a patient treated with antithyroid drugs. These receptors were taken from a young woman with Graves disease. Both conserved end residues are part of each CDR3. A D gene is named only where the DNA matches it firmly. Clone size, where shown, is once, few, many, or a class for clones that have expanded.

D gene,V gene,J gene,clone size,CDR3 DNA,CDR3 protein
-,TRBV6-5,TRBJ2-3,many,TGTGCCAGCAGTTGGGGTGGAGGCACAGATACGCAGTATTTT,CASSWGGGTDTQYF
-,TRBV9,TRBJ2-2,few,TGTGCCAGCAGCGTAGCAGAGACCGGGGAGCTGTTTTTT,CASSVAETGELFF
-,TRBV2,TRBJ2-3,few,TGTGCCAGCAGAGGGGGAGTTGATACGCAGTATTTT,CASRGGVDTQYF
-,TRBV7-2,TRBJ1-6,-,TGTGCCAGCAGCTTATCGGGCTATAATTCACCCCTCCACTTT,CASSLSGYNSPLHF
TRBD1,TRBV11-3,TRBJ2-7,many,TGTGCCAGCAGCTTAGTGGTGACAGGGGAGCCTTACGAGCAGTACTTC,CASSLVVTGEPYEQYF
TRBD2,TRBV20-1,TRBJ2-3,many,TGCAGTGCTAGAGATCTGAGGACTAGCGGCACAGATACGCAGTATTTT,CSARDLRTSGTDTQYF
-,TRBV6-2/TRBV6-3,TRBJ1-4,few,TGTGCCAGCAGAGAAGACGGGAATGAAAAACTGTTTTTT,CASREDGNEKLFF
-,TRBV12-3/TRBV12-4,TRBJ2-7,many,TGTGCCAGCAGTTTAGCGTCGATAGCTGTAAACTCCTACGAGCAGTACTTC,CASSLASIAVNSYEQYF
-,TRBV28,TRBJ2-7,many,TGTGCCAGCAGTTTTTGGCGGACAGCCTACGAGCAGTACTTC,CASSFWRTAYEQYF
TRBD2,TRBV20-1,TRBJ2-3,-,TGCAGTGCTAAAGTCAACAGAAACTTCCCGGGACTATCCACCGATACGCAGTATTTT,CSAKVNRNFPGLSTDTQYF
TRBD2,TRBV5-6,TRBJ2-1,many,TGTGCCAGCAGCTTACGTTACAGCGGGAGGTACAATGAGCAGTTCTTC,CASSLRYSGRYNEQFF
TRBD1,TRBV7-2,TRBJ2-5,many,TGTGCCAGCAGCTCTCCGACAGGGGTAGGGTTAGGAGAGACCCAGTACTTC,CASSSPTGVGLGETQYF
TRBD2,TRBV6-1,TRBJ2-1,-,TGTGCCAGCAGTGAATTTGGACTAGCGGGAGACAATGAGCAGTTCTTC,CASSEFGLAGDNEQFF
-,TRBV7-9,TRBJ2-5,many,TGTGCCAGCAGCTTAGCGCTTGCGGTCCAAGAGACCCAGTACTTC,CASSLALAVQETQYF
TRBD1,TRBV7-9,TRBJ2-1,many,TGTGCCAGCAGCTTAGGACAGGGGAGACGAAATGAGCAGTTCTTC,CASSLGQGRRNEQFF
-,TRBV12-3/TRBV12-4,TRBJ2-5,many,TGTGCCAGCAGCATCGGGCAAGAGACCCAGTACTTC,CASSIGQETQYF
TRBD2,TRBV28,TRBJ2-7,many,TGTGCCAGCAGTCAGCGGGAACAATACGAGCAGTACTTC,CASSQREQYEQYF
TRBD1,TRBV12-3/TRBV12-4,TRBJ2-1,few,TGTGCCAGCAGTCCGCCGACAGGGGGATCCTACAATGAGCAGTTCTTC,CASSPPTGGSYNEQFF
TRBD1,TRBV5-1,TRBJ1-1,-,TGCGCCAGCAGCTTAGGAGGGGGCGCTTACTTCTTT,CASSLGGGAYFF
-,TRBV13,TRBJ2-1,few,TGTGCCAGCACCTTAGGAACCGGGTTAAGCTACAATGAGCAGTTCTTC,CASTLGTGLSYNEQFF
TRBD2,TRBV25-1,TRBJ2-1,many,TGTGCCAGCAGTGCCACCGGGACTAGCGGGAGTAATGAGCAGTTCTTC,CASSATGTSGSNEQFF
-,TRBV7-9,TRBJ2-7,few,TGTGCCAGCAGCCCCGGGACTCCCTTCGAGCAGTACTTC,CASSPGTPFEQYF
-,TRBV7-3,TRBJ2-2,few,TGTGCCAGAGCCGGGGAGCTGTTTTTT,CARAGELFF
TRBD1,TRBV3-1,TRBJ2-1,-,TGTGCCAGCAGCCTAACGGGACAGCATCACAAAGAGCAGTTCTTC,CASSLTGQHHKEQFF
-,TRBV20-1,TRBJ2-1,-,TGCAGTGCAGAGAAGGGGGGAAATGAGCAGTTCTTC,CSAEKGGNEQFF
TRBD2,TRBV20-1,TRBJ2-6,many,TGCAGTGCTGAAGCGGGAGGCCCCTCTGGGGCCAACGTCCTGACTTTC,CSAEAGGPSGANVLTF
-,TRBV6-2/TRBV6-3,TRBJ2-1,many,TGTGCCAGCAAAGGGGTTATGGATGAGCAGTTCTTC,CASKGVMDEQFF
-,TRBV5-4,TRBJ2-3,-,TGTGCCAGCAGCTTGGAATTAGCGGCTACCCGGAAGGCAGATACGCAGTATTTT,CASSLELAATRKADTQYF
TRBD1,TRBV5-1,TRBJ2-3,-,TGCGCCAGCAGCTCCACCACGCCGGGACAGGGAACAGATACGCAGTATTTT,CASSSTTPGQGTDTQYF
TRBD2,TRBV7-3,TRBJ2-3,many,TGTGCCAGCAGCCGGGGACTAGCGGGTGCAGATACGCAGTATTTT,CASSRGLAGADTQYF
-,TRBV5-1,TRBJ1-3,-,TGCGCCAGCAGCATCTCAAGGGGGGCTGGGGGAAACACCATATATTTT,CASSISRGAGGNTIYF
TRBD1,TRBV5-1,TRBJ2-7,-,TGCGCCAGCAGCCTAAGGACAGGGAGGTACGAGCAGTACTTC,CASSLRTGRYEQYF
-,TRBV5-1,TRBJ2-5,-,TGCGCCAGCACCCGGGACTACCAAGAGACCCAGTACTTC,CASTRDYQETQYF
-,TRBV7-9,TRBJ2-7,many,TGTGCCAGCACTATAGACGGCAGTTTCTACGAGCAGTACTTC,CASTIDGSFYEQYF
-,TRBV7-6,TRBJ1-5,few,TGTGCCAGCAGCTTAAATACAGGCCGAGGCAATCAGCCCCAGCATTTT,CASSLNTGRGNQPQHF
TRBD2,TRBV7-2,TRBJ2-1,-,TGTGCCAGCAGCCCCGGGGGGGGGGGTCAAAATGAGCAGTTCTTC,CASSPGGGGQNEQFF
TRBD2,TRBV14,TRBJ2-1,many,TGTGCCAGCAGCCAATACCACCGCGGACTAGCGGGAGTCCCTGACAATGAGCAGTTCTTC,CASSQYHRGLAGVPDNEQFF
-,TRBV7-8,TRBJ2-1,many,TGTGCCAGCAGCTTAGCGTCGCAGAGCTCCTACAATGAGCAGTTCTTC,CASSLASQSSYNEQFF
-,TRBV6-4,TRBJ1-4,-,TGTGCCAGCAGTACTCCGGAGAGTGAAAAACTGTTTTTT,CASSTPESEKLFF
-,TRBV19,TRBJ2-1,-,TGTGCCAGTAGTAATCCCTGGCGTGGCTCCTACAATGAGCAGTTCTTC,CASSNPWRGSYNEQFF
TRBD2,TRBV11-1,TRBJ2-7,many,TGTGCCAGCAGCTTTGGAGCGGGGTTGGACGAGCAGTACTTC,CASSFGAGLDEQYF
-,TRBV30,TRBJ2-1,-,TGTGCCTGGAGGCAGGGTTTATACTACAATGAGCAGTTCTTC,CAWRQGLYYNEQFF